Sequencing of this TCR beta chain was carried out in a study of T cell repertoires in cytomegalovirus infection. At the level of the study: Matching HLA type, along with CMV infection, was indicated by public TCR beta signatures.

This clonotype was seen a handful of times. Its target is not known. The CDR3 runs 16 residues. Germline-derived CDR1 and CDR2 are SGHVS and FNYEAQ. The trim removed 5 bases at V and 4 bases at J, leaving 13 bases unmatched. The study's findings and limits: In two of eight donors, the top clonotype was HLA-C-restricted CMV-specific. Totalled public TCR beta family frequency picked out people who carried CMV plus the relevant HLA.

TCRdb fed the reads into MiXCR, producing one record per CDR3 protein. The sample contains approximately 400,000 distinct CDR3 sequences, about 33% of which appear only once. The sequenced sample was PBMCs. This clonotype was obtained from a human donor in good health (CMV status not recorded). Some clones in this sample may be carry-over from other donors' samples. The V gene is TRBV7-6, the J gene TRBJ1-2; 7 bases map to TRBD1. DNA of the CDR3: TGTGCCAGCAGCCCGGGCGTTGGGACAGCCCCCTATGGCTACACCTTC. Translated, it gives CASSPGVGTAPYGYTF.